Listed here are 3 T cell receptor beta chains from one sample, sequenced in a study of T cells in Graves' hyperthyroidism and ophthalmopathy. RNA transcripts yielded amplified TCR beta CDR3 regions. First-round RT-PCR targeting the TCR CDR3 was performed with the HTBI primer set. TCRdb passed the multiplex PCR reads through MiXCR, listing each CDR3 protein once. Of approximately 610,000 distinct CDR3 sequences listed, approximately 14% are singletons. Sequencing input: blood. The receptors shown here come from a woman between 40 and 50 years old with Graves' ophthalmopathy.

This clonotype was seen ten or more times. J is TRBJ2-7 and V is TRBV2, with D unresolved. This CDR3 has 12 residues. Trimming removed 3 bases from V and 3 bases from J, with 6 bases in between. Germline loops: CDR1 SNHLY, CDR2 FYNNEI. CDR3 nucleotides: TGTGCCAGCAGTGAGGTAGGCTACGAGCAGTACTTC. Its protein is CASSEVGYEQYF.

This clonotype was found many times. The chain combines TRBV19 with TRBJ1-2; 7 bases match TRBD1. In germline, CDR1 is LNHDA, CDR2 SQIVND (reference sequence). This CDR3 region has 15 residues. V lost 1 base to trimming and J lost 7 bases; unmatched junction nucleotides: 9. CDR3 coding DNA: TGTGCCAGTAGTATAGGGGCCGGGACAGATGCTGGCTACACCTTC. The encoded protein is CASSIGAGTDAGYTF.

Concerning this clonotype itself: One junction end does not reproduce the germline sequence, and a read error may be involved. The chain employs TRBV24-1 and TRBJ2-2, with 8 bases fitting TRBD2. CDR1 and CDR2 from the germline V gene are KGHDR and SFDVKD. This CDR3 region has 17 residues. The CDR3 DNA reads TGTGCCACCAGTCCACCCCCTAGTAGCGGGAACTCCGGGGAGCTGTTTTTT. Translation gives CATSPPPSSGNSGELFF.